The TCR beta chain under discussion was sequenced for a study of OX40 agonist ivuxolimab in advanced cancers. Overall study: The patients' treatment was ivuxolimab, an agonistic anti-OX40 (CD134) antibody. Dose-escalation patients had hepatocellular carcinoma, melanoma, renal cell or head and neck cancer.

V was trimmed by 8 bases and J by 8 bases, leaving 16 bases between them. The CDR3 length is 13 residues. The V gene's germline CDR1 is SGHTA and CDR2 FQGTGA. Some clones are missing from TCRdb's copy, which holds only in-frame ones; the method was immunoSEQ multiplex PCR. The sample yields about 60,000 clones, roughly nine tenths seen once. Blood draws occurred at baseline, cycle 4 day 1, and cycle 7 day 1. This specimen consisted of CD4+ or CD8+ T cells sorted from blood, obtained in a trial of the OX40 agonist ivuxolimab. The chain carries TRBV7-3 and TRBJ2-1; D is perhaps TRBD1 or TRBD2 (6 bases each). The TCR originated in an adult with an advanced solid tumor such as melanoma, head and neck, liver or kidney cancer. The CDR3 coding sequence is TGTGCCAGCTCAACGACAAGGGGGGATGAGCAGTTCTTC. Its translation is CASSTTRGDEQFF.